This TCR beta chain was identified in a study of PD-L1 blockade in urothelial cancer. Looking at the study overall: Patients began atezolizumab, 1,200 mg intravenously every 3 weeks, at some point between 2012 and 2014. Blood analyses occurred 3 weeks (second dose) and 6 weeks post treatment start.

A few counts support this clone. The antigen is undetermined. Study-wide findings and caveats: Durable-benefit cases showed more tumor-associated blood clone expansion at 3 weeks.

The CDR3 totals 13 residues. V was cut by 6 bases and J by 4 bases, with 10 bases left in between. The germline V gene encodes CDR1 LNHDA and CDR2 SQIVND (reference sequence). Profiling relied on immunoSEQ multiplex PCR, and the TCRdb table lists in-frame clones only, not all of them. The sample lists some 35,000 clones, about nine tenths occurring once. The rearrangement links TRBV19 to TRBJ1-5; no reliable D call. The origin of this receptor is a man in his 70s with urothelial cancer. Specimen: PBMCs, collected around atezolizumab (anti-PD-L1) treatment. DNA of the CDR3: TGTGCCAGTAGAGCGTTGCAGAATCAGCCCCAGCATTTT. This sequence encodes CASRALQNQPQHF.